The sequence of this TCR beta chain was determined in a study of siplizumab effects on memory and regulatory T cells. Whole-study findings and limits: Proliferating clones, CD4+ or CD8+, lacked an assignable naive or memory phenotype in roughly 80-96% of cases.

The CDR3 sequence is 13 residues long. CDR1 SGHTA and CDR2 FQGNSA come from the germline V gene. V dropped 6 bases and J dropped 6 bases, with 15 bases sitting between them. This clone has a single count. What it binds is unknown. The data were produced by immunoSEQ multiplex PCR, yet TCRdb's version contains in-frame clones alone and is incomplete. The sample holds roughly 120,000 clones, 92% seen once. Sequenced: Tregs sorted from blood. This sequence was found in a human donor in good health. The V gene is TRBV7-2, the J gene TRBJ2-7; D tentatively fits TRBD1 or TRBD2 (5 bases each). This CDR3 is CASSTRVRGEQYF. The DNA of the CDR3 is TGTGCCAGCAGTACACGGGTGAGGGGCGAGCAGTACTTC.